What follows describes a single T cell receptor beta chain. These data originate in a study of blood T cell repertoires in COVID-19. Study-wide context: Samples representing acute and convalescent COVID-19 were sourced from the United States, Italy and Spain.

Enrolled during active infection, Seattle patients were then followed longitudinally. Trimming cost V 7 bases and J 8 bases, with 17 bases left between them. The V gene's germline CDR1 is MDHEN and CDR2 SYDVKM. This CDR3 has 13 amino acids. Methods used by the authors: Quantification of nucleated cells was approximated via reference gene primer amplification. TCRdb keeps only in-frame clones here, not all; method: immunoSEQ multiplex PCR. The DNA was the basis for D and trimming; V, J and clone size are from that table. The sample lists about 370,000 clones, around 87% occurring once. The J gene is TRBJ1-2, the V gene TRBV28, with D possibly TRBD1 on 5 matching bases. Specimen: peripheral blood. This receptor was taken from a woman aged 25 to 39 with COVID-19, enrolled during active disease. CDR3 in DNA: TGTGCCAGCACCCAGGGAGGGACGCAGGGCTACACCTTC. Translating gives CASTQGGTQGYTF.